This TCR beta chain was profiled in a study of cytomegalovirus exposure and HLA in healthy donors. Looking at the study overall: An analysis done earlier identified 120 million or so unique TCR beta sequences from about 180 million T cells.

After removal of 6 bases from V and 5 bases from J, the junction contained 17 bases not matched to a gene. The CDR3 loop spans 18 amino acids. Germline V CDR1 and CDR2: MGHDK, SYGVNS. Primers included in the PCR were 60 Vbeta and 13 Jbeta primers. Assay: immunoSEQ multiplex PCR; the TCRdb copy retains only in-frame clones and omits some. The sample includes some 130,000 clones, around 79% of them seen just once. This TCR derives from a man aged 40-55 years in good health and CMV-seropositive. The chain has TRBV25-1 and TRBJ2-1, with TRBD2 identical over 9 bases. The sequencing input was PBMCs. CDR3 sequence: CASRAPSLAGVSHNEQFF. In DNA, the CDR3 is TGTGCCAGCAGGGCCCCCTCCTTAGCGGGAGTATCCCACAATGAGCAGTTCTTC.